This note documents a single T cell receptor (beta chain) sequence. The data originate from a study of blood T cell repertoires in COVID-19. Trimming pared 0 bases from V and 0 bases from J, leaving 9 bases between. The germline gives CDR1 MNHEY, CDR2 SVGEGT. The CDR3 covers 16 residues. Sequenced by immunoSEQ multiplex PCR; TCRdb stores in-frame clones only, minus some. The repertoire consists of 360,000 or so clones, with around 83% occurring once and the leading ten covering around 5.1%. The TCR comes from a woman between 50 and 59 years old who had recovered from COVID-19. The source material was PBMCs or T cells enriched from blood (not recorded which). The V gene is TRBV6-2 or TRBV6-3, the J gene TRBJ2-1; D is possibly TRBD2 (5 bases). This CDR3 is CASSYSGGSSYNEQFF. The CDR3 nucleotides read TGTGCCAGCAGTTACTCGGGTGGGAGCTCCTACAATGAGCAGTTCTTC.